This T cell receptor beta chain was profiled in a study of PD-1 and CTLA-4 blockade in melanoma. The protocol was immunoSEQ multiplex PCR, while the TCRdb copy is restricted to in-frame clones and leaves out a portion. The sample records 25,000 to 40,000 clones, about 85% being singletons. CDR3 length: 11 residues. Germline CDR1 is SQVTM and CDR2 is ANQGSEA. Trimming cost V 0 bases and J 5 bases, with 2 bases left between them. The chain links TRBV29-1 to TRBJ2-1, with D unresolved. This material consisted of CD8+ T cells from peripheral blood, taken from a patient given anti-PD-1 treatment. The TCR comes from a human donor with melanoma. The CDR3 DNA reads as TGCAGCGTTGAAGATAACAATGAGCAGTTCTTC. It yields the protein CSVEDNNEQFF.